This entry features one T cell receptor (beta chain) sequence. This record comes from a study of blood T cell repertoires in COVID-19. The wider study: Spain, Italy and the United States supplied samples that represented acute and convalescent COVID-19. Nucleic acid was either cDNA or gDNA, and it came from T cells, B-cell-depleted T cells, or PBMCs.

CDR3 length: 14 amino acids. V dropped 3 bases and J dropped 5 bases, with 13 bases sitting between them. Germline V gene data show CDR1 as LGHNA and CDR2 as YSLEER. In the authors' workflow: Reference gene primer amplification in the assay estimated nucleated cell counts. The method was immunoSEQ multiplex PCR; TCRdb's version includes in-frame clones alone and lacks a portion of them. V and J calls and clone size are as listed in that table; D and trimming were resolved from the DNA. The sample lists 250,000 or so clones, roughly 79% occurring once. The source is a woman of 80 years or more with acute or convalescent COVID-19. Material for sequencing was peripheral blood. The V call is TRBV4-3, the J call TRBJ1-1; D is possibly TRBD1 (5 bases). For the CDR3, the DNA is TGCGCCAGCAGCCACACACCCGGGGGAACTGAAGCTTTCTTT. This translates into CASSHTPGGTEAFF.